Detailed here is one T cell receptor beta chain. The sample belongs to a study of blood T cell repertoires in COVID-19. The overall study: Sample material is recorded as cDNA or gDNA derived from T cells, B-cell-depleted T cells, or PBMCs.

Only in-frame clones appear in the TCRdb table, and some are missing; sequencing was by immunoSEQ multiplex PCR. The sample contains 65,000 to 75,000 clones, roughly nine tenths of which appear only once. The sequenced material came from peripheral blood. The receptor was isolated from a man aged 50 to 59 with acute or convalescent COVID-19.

In nucleotides, the CDR3 is TGCAGTGCCACCAACCTAACGGCTTTCTTT. Amino acids: CSATNLTAFF. The chain uses TRBV20-1 and TRBJ1-1; D not certain. Germline CDR1 DFQATT, CDR2 SNEGSKA (reference sequence). V lost 6 bases and J lost 11, with 13 bases in between. The CDR3 length is 10 residues.